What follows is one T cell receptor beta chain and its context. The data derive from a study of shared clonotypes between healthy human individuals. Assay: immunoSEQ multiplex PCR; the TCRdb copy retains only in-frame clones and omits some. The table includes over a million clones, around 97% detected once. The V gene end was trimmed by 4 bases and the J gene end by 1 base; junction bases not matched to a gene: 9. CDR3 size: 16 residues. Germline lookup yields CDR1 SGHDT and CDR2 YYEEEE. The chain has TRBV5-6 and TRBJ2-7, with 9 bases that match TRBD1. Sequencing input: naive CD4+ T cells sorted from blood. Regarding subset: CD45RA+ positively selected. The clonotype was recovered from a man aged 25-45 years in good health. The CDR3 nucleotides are TGTGCCAGCAGCCGAAAAGGGGACAGGGCGTCCTACGAGCAGTACTTC. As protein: CASSRKGDRASYEQYF.